The T cell receptor beta chain described here comes from a study of T cell repertoires in cytomegalovirus infection (dated by TCRdb to 2018 to 2020). As for the study more broadly: Donor HLA type was relevant to the analysis, as public TCR beta signatures indicated carriage of CMV infection together with the matching HLA type. Beyond this particular receptor, the publication reports: The ex vivo response was dominated by HLA-C-restricted CMV-specific TCR beta clonotypes, and the single most frequent clonotype in two of eight donors was supplied by these HLA-C-restricted clonotypes. Cumulative frequency of public TCR beta family members discriminated carriers of CMV infection plus the relevant HLA type in this cohort and an independent roughly 320-donor cohort.

Turning to this clonotype: Its antigen is still unknown. No much larger clone is present one base from it, and per-base qualities are unavailable.

The run used an Illumina HiSeq 1500. TCRdb itself trimmed the public reads at Q25 with fastp, ran MiXCR and retained productive beta chains. All rows with the same CDR3 protein become a single entry with the most common DNA and genes. The sample records some 170,000 distinct CDR3 sequences, 17% of which are singletons. The top ten hold roughly 24% of the sample. Trimming accounts for 3 bases at V and 6 bases at J, while the number of junction bases matched to no gene is 10. Looking up the germline V gene yields CDR1 MNHEY and CDR2 SVGEGT. The CDR3 starts with the cysteine, ends with the phenylalanine, and has 15 residues. The read is trimmed to its CDR3 DNA, 45 bases read in frame from base 1.

The V and J segments used are TRBV6-2 or TRBV6-3 and TRBJ1-2, and TRBD1 matches 7 of the central bases. This receptor was taken from a human donor in good health (CMV status not recorded). Some clones in this sample may be carry-over from other donors' samples. The specimen was CD8+ T cells from PBMCs. DNA sequence: TGTGCCAGCAGTTATTCCCCGACAGGGCTGGATGGCTACACCTTC. Translated, this gives CASSYSPTGLDGYTF.